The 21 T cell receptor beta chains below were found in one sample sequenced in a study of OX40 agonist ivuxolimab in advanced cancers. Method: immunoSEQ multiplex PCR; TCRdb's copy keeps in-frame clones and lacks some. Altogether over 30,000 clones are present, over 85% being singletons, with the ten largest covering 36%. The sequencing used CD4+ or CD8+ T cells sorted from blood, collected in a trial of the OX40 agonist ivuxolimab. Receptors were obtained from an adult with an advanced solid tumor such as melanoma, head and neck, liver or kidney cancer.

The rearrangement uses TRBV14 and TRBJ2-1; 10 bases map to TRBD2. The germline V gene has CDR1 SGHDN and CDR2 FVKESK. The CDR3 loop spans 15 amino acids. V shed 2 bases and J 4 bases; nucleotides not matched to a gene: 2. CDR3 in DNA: TGTGCCAGCAGCCAAATTAGCGGGAGGTACAATGAGCAGTTCTTC. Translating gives CASSQISGRYNEQFF.

CDR3 in amino acids: CASSVGKNTEAFF. The CDR3 region has the DNA TGTGCCAGCTCGGTAGGGAAGAACACTGAAGCTTTCTTT. The chain combines TRBV27 with TRBJ1-1; no definite D call. Trimming cost V 8 bases and J 1 base, with 11 bases left between them. The CDR3 length is 13 residues. The germline V gene encodes CDR1 MNHEY and CDR2 SMNVEV (reference sequence).

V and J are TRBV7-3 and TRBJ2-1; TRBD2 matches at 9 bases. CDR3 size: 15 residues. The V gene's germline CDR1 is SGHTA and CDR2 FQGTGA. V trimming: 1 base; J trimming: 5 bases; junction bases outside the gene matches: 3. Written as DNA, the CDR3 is TGTGCCAGCAGCTTAAGTCTAGCGGGGAACAATGAGCAGTTCTTC. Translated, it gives CASSLSLAGNNEQFF.

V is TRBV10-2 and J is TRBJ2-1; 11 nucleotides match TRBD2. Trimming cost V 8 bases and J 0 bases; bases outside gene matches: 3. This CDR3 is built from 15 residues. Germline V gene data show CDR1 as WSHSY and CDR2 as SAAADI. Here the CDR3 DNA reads TGCGCCAGCCTTGGACTAGCGGGCTCCTACAATGAGCAGTTCTTC. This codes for CASLGLAGSYNEQFF.

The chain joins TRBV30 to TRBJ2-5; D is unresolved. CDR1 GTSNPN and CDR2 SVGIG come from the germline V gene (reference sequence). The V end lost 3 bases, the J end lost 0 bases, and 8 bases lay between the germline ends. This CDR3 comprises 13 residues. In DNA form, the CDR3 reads TGTGCCTGGAGGTGGGTGTACCAAGAGACCCAGTACTTC. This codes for CAWRWVYQETQYF.

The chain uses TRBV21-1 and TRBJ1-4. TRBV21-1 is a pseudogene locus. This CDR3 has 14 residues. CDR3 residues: CASSSREGREKLFF. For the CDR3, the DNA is TGTGCCAGCAGCTCCCGCGAGGGGAGAGAAAAACTGTTTTTT.

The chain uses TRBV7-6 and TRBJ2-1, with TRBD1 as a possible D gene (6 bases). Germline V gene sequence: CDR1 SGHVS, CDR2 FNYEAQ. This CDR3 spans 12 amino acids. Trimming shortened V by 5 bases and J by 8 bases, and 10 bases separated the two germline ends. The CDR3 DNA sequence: TGTGCCAGCAGCCCTGGGGGCCATGAGCAGTTCTTC. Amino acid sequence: CASSPGGHEQFF.

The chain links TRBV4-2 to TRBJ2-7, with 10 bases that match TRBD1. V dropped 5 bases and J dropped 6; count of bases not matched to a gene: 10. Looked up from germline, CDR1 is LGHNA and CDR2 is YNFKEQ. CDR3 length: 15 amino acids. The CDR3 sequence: CASSKGTGASFEQYF. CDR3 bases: TGTGCCAGCAGCAAGGGGACAGGGGCTAGTTTCGAGCAGTACTTC.

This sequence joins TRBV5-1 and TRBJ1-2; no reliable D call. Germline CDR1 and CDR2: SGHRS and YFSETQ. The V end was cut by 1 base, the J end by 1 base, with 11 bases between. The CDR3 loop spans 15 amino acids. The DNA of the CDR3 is TGCGCCAGCAGCTTGAGAGCCCTGGATAACTATGGCTACACCTTC. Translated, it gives CASSLRALDNYGYTF.

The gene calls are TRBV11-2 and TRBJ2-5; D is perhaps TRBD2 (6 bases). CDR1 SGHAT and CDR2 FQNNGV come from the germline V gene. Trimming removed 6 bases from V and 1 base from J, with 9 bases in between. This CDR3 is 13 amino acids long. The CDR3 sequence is CASRGDSQETQYF. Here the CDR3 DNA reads TGTGCCAGCAGAGGGGACTCCCAAGAGACCCAGTACTTC.

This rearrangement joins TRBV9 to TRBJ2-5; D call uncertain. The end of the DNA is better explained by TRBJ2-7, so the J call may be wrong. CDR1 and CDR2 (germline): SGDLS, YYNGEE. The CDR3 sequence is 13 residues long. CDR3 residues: CASSVGSSYEQYF. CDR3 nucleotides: TGTGCCAGCAGCGTCGGCAGCTCCTACGAGCAGTACTTC.

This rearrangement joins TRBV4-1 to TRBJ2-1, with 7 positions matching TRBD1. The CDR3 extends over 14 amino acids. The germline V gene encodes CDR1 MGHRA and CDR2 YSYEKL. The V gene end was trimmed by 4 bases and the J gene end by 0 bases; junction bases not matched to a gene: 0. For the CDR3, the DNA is TGCGCCAGCAGCCCAGGGGGCTCCTACAATGAGCAGTTCTTC. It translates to CASSPGGSYNEQFF.

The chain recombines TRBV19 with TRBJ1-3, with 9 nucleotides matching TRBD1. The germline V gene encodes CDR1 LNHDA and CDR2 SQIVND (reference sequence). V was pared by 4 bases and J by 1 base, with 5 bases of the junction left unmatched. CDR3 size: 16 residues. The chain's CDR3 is CASSKRTGASGNTIYF. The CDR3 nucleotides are TGTGCCAGTAGTAAACGGACAGGGGCGTCTGGAAACACCATATATTTT.

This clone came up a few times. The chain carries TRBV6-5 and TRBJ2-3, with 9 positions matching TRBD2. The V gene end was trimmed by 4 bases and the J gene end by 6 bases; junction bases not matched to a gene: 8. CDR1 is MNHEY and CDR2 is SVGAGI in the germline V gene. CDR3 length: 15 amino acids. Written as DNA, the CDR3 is TGTGCCAGCAGTTTTTTAGCGGGGGTCTGGGATACGCAGTATTTT. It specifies CASSFLAGVWDTQYF.

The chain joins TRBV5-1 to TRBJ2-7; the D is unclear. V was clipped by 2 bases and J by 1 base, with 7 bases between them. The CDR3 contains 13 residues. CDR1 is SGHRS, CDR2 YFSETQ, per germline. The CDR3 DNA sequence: TGCGCCAGCAGCTTACCAGCGTCCTACGAGCAGTACTTC. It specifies CASSLPASYEQYF.

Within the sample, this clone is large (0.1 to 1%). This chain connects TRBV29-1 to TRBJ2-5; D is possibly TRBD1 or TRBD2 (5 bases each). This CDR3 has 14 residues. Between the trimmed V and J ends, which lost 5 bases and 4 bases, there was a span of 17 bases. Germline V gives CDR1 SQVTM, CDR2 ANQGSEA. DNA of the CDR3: TGCAGCGTTCAAGGGACCCGCCGCGGAGAGACCCAGTACTTC. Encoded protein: CSVQGTRRGETQYF.

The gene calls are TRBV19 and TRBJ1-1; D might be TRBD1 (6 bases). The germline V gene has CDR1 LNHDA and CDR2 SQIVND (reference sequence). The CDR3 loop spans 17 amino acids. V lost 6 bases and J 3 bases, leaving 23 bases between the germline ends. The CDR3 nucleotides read TGTGCCAGTAGCACCTCCTTGGGGGGGGCCGGTGACACTGAAGCTTTCTTT. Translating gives CASSTSLGGAGDTEAFF.

CDR3 coding DNA: TGTGCCAGCAGCTTAGGACTGGCAGGCAACACTGAAGCTTTCTTT. It specifies CASSLGLAGNTEAFF. The chain couples TRBV11-2 to TRBJ1-1; unclear D gene. This CDR3 has 15 residues. V dropped 1 base and J dropped 2 bases, with 11 bases sitting between them. Germline V gene sequence: CDR1 SGHAT, CDR2 FQNNGV.

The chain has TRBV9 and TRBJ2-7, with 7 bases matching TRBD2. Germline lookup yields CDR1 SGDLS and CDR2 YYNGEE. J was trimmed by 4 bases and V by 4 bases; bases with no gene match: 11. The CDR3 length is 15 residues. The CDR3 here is CASSPSGGGPYEQYF. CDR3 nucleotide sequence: TGTGCCAGCAGCCCCTCGGGGGGAGGGCCATACGAGCAGTACTTC.

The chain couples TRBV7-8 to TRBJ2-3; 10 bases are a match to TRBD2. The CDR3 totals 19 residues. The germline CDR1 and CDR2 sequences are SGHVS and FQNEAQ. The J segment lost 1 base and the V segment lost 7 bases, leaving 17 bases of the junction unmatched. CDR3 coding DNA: TGTGCCAGCACCAAAACATATCCTCAGCGGGGGGGCGGCACAGATACGCAGTATTTT. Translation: CASTKTYPQRGGGTDTQYF.

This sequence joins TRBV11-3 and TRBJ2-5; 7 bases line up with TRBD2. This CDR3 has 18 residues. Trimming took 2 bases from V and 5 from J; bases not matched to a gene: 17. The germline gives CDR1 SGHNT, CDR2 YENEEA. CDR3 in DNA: TGTGCCAGCAGCTTAAGTTCTCGTAGGGCGGGAGTCAGCGAGACCCAGTACTTC. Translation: CASSLSSRRAGVSETQYF.